Shown below are 20 T cell receptor beta chains from a single sample sequenced in a study of PD-1 blockade in classical Hodgkin lymphoma. Sequencing used immunoSEQ multiplex PCR; TCRdb keeps in-frame clones, though not all of them. The table includes tens of thousands of clones, roughly 73% detected once. All patients relapsed after autologous stem cell transplantation, and brentuximab vedotin exposure varied. The sequences come from peripheral blood mononuclear cells (PBMCs), collected at baseline. These receptors came from a human donor with classical Hodgkin lymphoma.

This chain uses TRBV28 with TRBJ2-2, with D possibly being TRBD1 or TRBD2 (5 bases each). The CDR3 has 14 residues. Germline CDR1 is MDHEN and CDR2 is SYDVKM. V gave up 3 bases and J gave up 6 bases, with 11 bases separating them. CDR3 bases: TGTGCCAGCAGTTTGGCAGGGCGGGCCGGGGAGCTGTTTTTT. Translation: CASSLAGRAGELFF.

Concerning this clone itself: One end of the junction does not line up with germline, which may come from a read error. This chain links TRBV9 with TRBJ1-6; 7 bases agree with TRBD1. Germline V CDR1 and CDR2: SGDLS, YYNGEE. The CDR3 sequence is 14 residues long. CDR3: CASSATGYKSPLHF. The CDR3 DNA reads TGTGCCAGCAGCGCGACAGGGTATAAGTCACCCCTCCACTTT.

This clone appeared once. This rearrangement joins TRBV29-1 to TRBJ2-1, with TRBD2 matching 16 bases. CDR3 length equals 17 residues. The ends lost 2 bases at V and 4 bases at J; junction bases unmatched: 5. Germline values: CDR1 SQVTM, CDR2 ANQGSEA. CDR3 nucleotides: TGCAGCGTTGAATCGCCGGGACTAGCGGGGGGGTACAATGAGCAGTTCTTC. Translating gives CSVESPGLAGGYNEQFF.

This clone was seen a single time. The J gene is TRBJ2-7, the V gene TRBV11-3; 9 bases line up with TRBD1. This CDR3 region has 15 residues. Germline assignment: CDR1 SGHNT and CDR2 YENEEA. The J segment lost 4 bases and the V segment lost 4 bases, leaving 8 bases of the junction unmatched. The DNA of the CDR3 is TGTGCCAGCAGCTCCTTTACGGGACAGGGATACGAGCAGTACTTC. It specifies CASSSFTGQGYEQYF.

The V and J genes are TRBV5-1 and TRBJ1-6; possibly TRBD1 for D (5 bases). From germline, CDR1 is SGHRS and CDR2 YFSETQ. Trimming cost V 3 bases and J 3 bases, with 7 bases left between them. The CDR3 is made up of 14 amino acids. CDR3 region: CASSSGHYNSPLHF. The CDR3 DNA sequence: TGCGCCAGCAGCTCCGGACACTATAATTCACCCCTCCACTTT.

This clone was recorded a few times. This rearrangement joins TRBV11-2 to TRBJ1-6; TRBD1 matches 7 bases. The CDR3 is made up of 16 amino acids. Losses at the gene ends were 0 bases for V and 7 bases for J; bases not matched to a gene: 6. Germline-derived CDR1 and CDR2 are SGHAT and FQNNGV. CDR3 nucleotide sequence: TGTGCCAGCAGCTTAGATTCCGGGACAGCAAATTCACCCCTCCACTTT. Its protein product is CASSLDSGTANSPLHF.

The rearrangement uses TRBV10-1 and TRBJ2-2, with 10 bases that match TRBD1. J gave up 4 bases and V 5 bases, and 4 bases lay outside the gene matches. The CDR3 has 15 residues. CDR1 WNHNN and CDR2 SYGVQD come from the germline V gene (reference sequence). The CDR3 coding sequence is TGCGCCAGCAGTCGACAGGGGGCTGGCACCGGGGAGCTGTTTTTT. This encodes CASSRQGAGTGELFF.

The V and J genes are TRBV6-5 and TRBJ2-7; possibly TRBD1 for D (5 bases). V dropped 2 bases and J dropped 5 bases, with 10 bases sitting between them. Germline V gives CDR1 MNHEY, CDR2 SVGAGI. The CDR3 sequence is 13 residues long. DNA of the CDR3: TGTGCCAGCAGTTACCAGGGCTGGGACGAGCAGTACTTC. This sequence encodes CASSYQGWDEQYF.

The rearrangement uses TRBV11-3 and TRBJ2-5; D gene unclear. Germline loops: CDR1 SGHNT, CDR2 YENEEA. V lost 1 base to trimming and J lost 5 bases, with 5 bases between them. This CDR3 has 12 amino acids. CDR3: CASSLGAETQYF. The DNA for the CDR3 is TGTGCCAGCAGCTTAGGAGCGGAGACCCAGTACTTC.

The rearrangement links TRBV27 to TRBJ2-1, with D unclear. The CDR3 length is 13 residues. Germline V gives CDR1 MNHEY, CDR2 SMNVEV (reference sequence). V dropped 6 bases and J dropped 4 bases, with 10 bases sitting between them. The CDR3 coding sequence is TGTGCCAGCAGCCCCTCAATTTACAATGAGCAGTTCTTC. Amino acids: CASSPSIYNEQFF.

The V call is TRBV19, the J call TRBJ2-7; D is uncertain. The germline CDR1 and CDR2 sequences are LNHDA and SQIVND (reference sequence). The CDR3 has 14 residues. Trimming stripped 6 bases from V and 2 bases from J, with 14 bases between. The CDR3 DNA reads TGTGCCAGTAGCACCGACTTACCTCCCTACGAGCAGTACTTC. This encodes CASSTDLPPYEQYF. The full variable domain, in which reference TRBV19 and TRBJ2-7 provide the parts outside the CDR3, is DGGITQSPKYLFRKEGQNVTLSCEQNLNHDAMYWYRQDPGQGLRLIYYSQIVNDFQKGDIAEGYSVSREKKESFPLTVTSAQKNPTAFYLCASSTDLPPYEQYFGPGTRLTVT.

The chain links TRBV28 to TRBJ1-1; D gene unclear. Germline V gene sequence: CDR1 MDHEN, CDR2 SYDVKM. The V and J ends lost 2 bases and 6 bases respectively, with 19 bases between them. The CDR3 length is 16 residues. This CDR3 is CASSLPPGTPDAEAFF. The DNA of the CDR3 is TGTGCCAGCAGTTTACCTCCCGGTACCCCTGACGCTGAAGCTTTCTTT.

The chain has TRBV19 and TRBJ2-3; D perhaps matches TRBD1 (6 bases). V lost 7 bases and J 0 bases, leaving 14 bases between the germline ends. The CDR3 consists of 15 residues. CDR1 LNHDA and CDR2 SQIVND come from the germline V gene (reference sequence). CDR3 sequence (DNA): TGTGCCAGTACCGACCCAGGGGTTAGCACAGATACGCAGTATTTT. This codes for CASTDPGVSTDTQYF.

The genes are TRBV5-1 and TRBJ1-2, with 12 bases fitting TRBD1. The V and J ends lost 3 bases and 4 bases, in that order; junction bases with no gene match: 4. This CDR3 is built from 15 residues. CDR1 and CDR2 (germline): SGHRS, YFSETQ. CDR3 DNA: TGCGCCAGCAGCTGGGACAGGGGGCGCACCTATGGCTACACCTTC. Its protein is CASSWDRGRTYGYTF.

This chain joins TRBV7-9 and TRBJ2-1; 11 bases line up with TRBD1. V gave up 5 bases and J gave up 6 bases; unmatched junction bases: 12. Germline lookup yields CDR1 SEHNR and CDR2 FQNEAQ (reference sequence). This CDR3 spans 17 amino acids. CDR3: CASSVPRAGTGGNEQFF. As DNA, the CDR3 is TGTGCCAGCAGCGTCCCTAGGGCCGGGACAGGGGGCAATGAGCAGTTCTTC.

The gene calls are TRBV7-3 and TRBJ2-3; D ambiguous. The CDR3 contains 13 residues. Trimming stripped 5 bases from V and 7 bases from J, with 13 bases between. Germline V CDR1 and CDR2: SGHTA, FQGTGA. CDR3 protein: CASSGGPGYTQYF. In DNA, the CDR3 is TGTGCCAGCAGCGGCGGACCGGGCTATACGCAGTATTTT.

In this sample, this clone turned up a few times. The rearrangement links TRBV5-1 to TRBJ2-2; D gene uncertain. V lost 4 bases to trimming and J lost 7 bases, with 14 bases between them. The CDR3 spans 14 residues. Germline V gene sequence: CDR1 SGHRS, CDR2 YFSETQ. The CDR3 coding sequence is TGCGCCAGCAGCCTTAGCCGGTCCGGCGGGGAGCTGTTTTTT. Protein: CASSLSRSGGELFF.

The table lists this clone with a few counts. CDR3: CASSSRLTGGNEQFF. The CDR3 bases are TGCGCCAGCAGTAGTCGACTGACCGGTGGGAATGAGCAGTTCTTC. The chain couples TRBV5-1 to TRBJ2-1, with D uncertain. The CDR3 spans 15 residues. V gave up 5 bases and J gave up 7 bases, with 19 bases separating them. Germline V CDR1 and CDR2: SGHRS, YFSETQ.

The chain employs TRBV18 and TRBJ1-2; D remains ambiguous. The CDR3 has 15 residues. CDR1 KGHSH and CDR2 LQKENI come from the germline V gene. Trimming removed 2 bases at V and 0 bases at J, with 10 bases between. The CDR3 DNA follows: TGTGCCAGCTCACCAACGGATATTTCTAACTATGGCTACACCTTC. Its translation is CASSPTDISNYGYTF.

This clone is a singleton in its sample. This chain joins TRBV5-1 and TRBJ1-1, with D possibly TRBD1 on 6 matching bases. This CDR3 contains 14 residues. Trimming took 4 bases from V and 2 from J, leaving 12 bases between them. Germline CDR1 SGHRS, CDR2 YFSETQ. The CDR3: CASSGIQGNTEAFF. The DNA of the CDR3 is TGCGCCAGCAGCGGTATACAGGGTAACACTGAAGCTTTCTTT.